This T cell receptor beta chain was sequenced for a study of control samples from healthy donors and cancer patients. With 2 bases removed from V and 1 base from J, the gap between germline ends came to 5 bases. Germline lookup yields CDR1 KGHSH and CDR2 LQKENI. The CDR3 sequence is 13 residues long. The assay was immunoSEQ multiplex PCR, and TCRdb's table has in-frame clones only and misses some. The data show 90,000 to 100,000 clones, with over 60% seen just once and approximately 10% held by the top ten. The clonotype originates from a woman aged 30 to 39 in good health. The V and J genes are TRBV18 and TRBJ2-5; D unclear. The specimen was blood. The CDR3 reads CASSPGFQETQYF. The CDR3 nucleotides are TGTGCCAGCTCACCAGGGTTCCAAGAGACCCAGTACTTC.